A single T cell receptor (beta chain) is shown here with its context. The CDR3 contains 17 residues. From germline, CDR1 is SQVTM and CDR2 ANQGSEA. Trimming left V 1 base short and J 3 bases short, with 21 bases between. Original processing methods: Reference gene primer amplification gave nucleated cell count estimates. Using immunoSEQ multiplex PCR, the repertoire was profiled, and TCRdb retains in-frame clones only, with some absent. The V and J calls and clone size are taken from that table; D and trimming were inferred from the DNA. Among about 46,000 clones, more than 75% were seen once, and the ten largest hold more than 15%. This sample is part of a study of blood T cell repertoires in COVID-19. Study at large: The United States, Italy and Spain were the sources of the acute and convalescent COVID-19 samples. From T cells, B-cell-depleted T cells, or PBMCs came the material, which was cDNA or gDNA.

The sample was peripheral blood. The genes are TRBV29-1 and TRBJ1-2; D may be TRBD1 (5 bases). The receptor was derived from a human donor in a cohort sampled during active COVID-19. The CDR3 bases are TGCAGCGTTGAAGCTTTAGGGGCGCCGACGGGGGACTATGGCTACACCTTC. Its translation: CSVEALGAPTGDYGYTF.